The next 13 T cell receptor beta chains were all read from a single sample in a study of Tregs in tolerant kidney transplant recipients. Profiled with immunoSEQ multiplex PCR; TCRdb holds only in-frame clones, not every one. Its listing shows some 52,000 clones. The starting material was CD4+ T cells from blood, obtained before the transplant. Receptor source: a human donor who received a combined kidney and bone marrow transplant.

Points on this clone: The CDR3 end is not reached by the read, which stops 3 residues before it; the germline J gene fills it in. The rearrangement links TRBV18 to TRBJ2-1; 10 bases agree with TRBD2. The CDR3 contains 17 residues. The V gene's germline CDR1 is KGHSH and CDR2 LQKENI. J lost 1 base, V lost 4 bases, and 7 bases had no gene match. The CDR3 DNA, read in part, is TGTGCCAGCTCACACCCTAGCGGGGGCCAGTCCTACAATGAG. It encodes CASSHPSGGQSYNE. The whole CDR3 protein reads CASSHPSGGQSYNEQFF.

A remark on this clone: Read sequence stops 3 residues before the CDR3 end, and the germline J gene provides the missing end. This rearrangement joins TRBV7-2 to TRBJ1-1; possible D gene TRBD1, 5 bases. In germline, CDR1 is SGHTA, CDR2 FQGNSA. This CDR3 has 14 amino acids. The V gene lost 0 bases and the J gene lost 1 base, with 6 bases spanning the gap. This CDR3 is CASSLATGNTEAFF. The sequenced part of the CDR3 DNA is TGTGCCAGCAGCTTAGCCACAGGGAACACTGAA.

On this clone: The CDR3 goes on 3 residues after the read ends, and that part is filled in from the germline J gene. This chain joins TRBV6-1 and TRBJ2-7; no clear D. Per the germline V gene, CDR1 is MNHNS and CDR2 is SASEGT. Deletions cut 1 base from V and 2 bases from J, with 9 bases between. There are 14 residues in the CDR3. The CDR3 is CASSEGTATYEQYF. The covered CDR3 bases are TGTGCCAGCAGTGAAGGTACAGCTACCTACGAG.

Worth noting for this clone: The CDR3 is cut off 3 residues early in the read; its end comes from the germline J gene. This chain uses TRBV7-8 with TRBJ2-7; 11 bases line up with TRBD2. The CDR3 is 18 amino acids. J gave up 2 bases and V 1 base, and 10 bases lay outside the gene matches. Per germline, CDR1 SGHVS and CDR2 FQNEAQ. The CDR3 bases that were read are TGTGCCAGCAGCTTAGTTAGGTCTAGCGGGGGGCATACCTACGAG. Amino acids: CASSLVRSSGGHTYE. The whole CDR3 region reads CASSLVRSSGGHTYEQYF.

Remarks on this clone: The CDR3 is cut off 3 residues early in the read; its end comes from the germline J gene. The chain uses TRBV2 and TRBJ2-1; a weak D match, TRBD1 (5 bases). The CDR3 contains 16 residues. V was clipped by 4 bases and J by 6 bases, with 19 bases between them. The germline gives CDR1 SNHLY, CDR2 FYNNEI. The CDR3 bases that were read are TGTGCCAGCAGTGTGTTTTCGGCAGGGCCGGGCAATGAG. Translating it yields CASSVFSAGPGNE. The whole CDR3 is CASSVFSAGPGNEQFF.

A remark on this clone: The CDR3 goes on 3 residues after the read ends, and that part is filled in from the germline J gene. V usage is TRBV2 and J usage is TRBJ2-2, with 10 bases matching TRBD2. CDR3 size: 16 residues. Germline V gives CDR1 SNHLY, CDR2 FYNNEI. The V gene end was trimmed by 4 bases and the J gene end by 5 bases; junction bases not matched to a gene: 7. CDR3 sequence reads: CASSGTAGGLTGELFF. CDR3 DNA, as far as it was read: TGTGCCAGCAGTGGTACAGCGGGGGGGCTTACCGGGGAG. The full variable domain, its missing parts supplied by reference TRBV2 and TRBJ2-2, is EPEVTQTPSHQVTQMGQEVILRCVPISNHLYFYWYRQILGQKVEFLVSFYNNEISEKSEIFDDQFSVERPDGSNFTLKIRSTKLEDSAMYFCASSGTAGGLTGELFFGEGSRLTVL.

As concerns this clone: Sequencing ends 3 residues short of the CDR3 end; the germline J gene provides the rest. The chain couples TRBV7-2 to TRBJ1-4; D possibly corresponds to TRBD1 (5 bases). The CDR3 loop spans 15 amino acids. The V and J ends lost 2 bases and 4 bases respectively, with 11 bases between them. The germline CDR1 and CDR2 sequences are SGHTA and FQGNSA. Partial CDR3 DNA: TGTGCCAGCAGCTTATCAGGGCTCATTAATGAAAAA. The encoded protein is CASSLSGLINEK. The entire CDR3 is CASSLSGLINEKLFF.

As for this clone: The read comes to an end 3 residues before the CDR3 does, leaving the germline J gene to fill in the end. The chain employs TRBV18 and TRBJ2-1, with 14 bases aligning to TRBD2. The CDR3 has 14 residues. V was pared by 3 bases and J by 9 bases, with 1 base of the junction left unmatched. In germline, CDR1 is KGHSH, CDR2 LQKENI. The CDR3 protein is CASSPGLAGVEQFF. CDR3 DNA, as far as it was read: TGTGCCAGCTCACCGGGACTAGCGGGGGTTGAG.

A word on this clone: The read ends 3 residues before the CDR3 terminus; that terminus is restored from the germline J gene. The gene calls are TRBV7-8 and TRBJ1-3; D gene ambiguous. V lost 5 bases, J lost 7 bases, and 15 bases lay in between. CDR1 SGHVS and CDR2 FQNEAQ come from the germline V gene. The CDR3 length is 14 residues. The part of the CDR3 DNA that was read is TGTGCCAGCAGCCTGTTGCCGCCGGGGAACACC. It is translated as CASSLLPPGNT. The full CDR3 sequence reads CASSLLPPGNTIYF.

The DNA read from the CDR3 is TGTGCCAGCTCATCGACAGGGGGGGAAACTGAA. Amino acids: CASSSTGGETE. The full CDR3 sequence reads CASSSTGGETEAFF. The V call is TRBV18, the J call TRBJ1-1; 9 positions agree with TRBD1. The CDR3 end falls 3 residues outside the read, so it is completed with the germline J gene. This CDR3 is built from 14 residues. V trimming: 5 bases; J trimming: 5 bases; junction bases outside the gene matches: 6. Germline CDR1 and CDR2: KGHSH and LQKENI.

The sequenced part of the CDR3 DNA is TGTGCCAGCAGCCCCGAAGGGGGTACCACCGGGGAG. Protein: CASSPEGGTTGE. The whole CDR3 is CASSPEGGTTGELFF. The chain carries TRBV5-6 and TRBJ2-2, with a possible D match to TRBD1 (6 bases). The read comes to an end 3 residues before the CDR3 does, leaving the germline J gene to fill in the end. The ends were cut back, 4 bases at V and 4 bases at J, with 14 bases in the middle. Per the germline V gene, CDR1 is SGHDT and CDR2 is YYEEEE. The CDR3 runs 15 residues.

Points on this clone: Sequencing ends 3 residues short of the CDR3 end; the germline J gene provides the rest. The V gene is TRBV19, the J gene TRBJ1-5; possibly TRBD1 for D (5 bases). V shed 10 bases and J shed 5 bases, with 18 bases lying between them. The CDR3 has 14 residues. CDR1 and CDR2 from the germline V gene are LNHDA and SQIVND (reference sequence). CDR3 amino acids: CATAPGGYYQPQHF. CDR3 DNA (partial): TGTGCCACCGCCCCCGGGGGGTATTATCAGCCC.

In regard to this clone: The observed sequence ends 3 residues before the CDR3 terminus, with the missing tail filled in from the germline J gene. The chain carries TRBV6-1 and TRBJ1-2, with unresolved D. The CDR3 contains 10 residues. Germline loops: CDR1 MNHNS, CDR2 SASEGT. This CDR3 is CASSERGYTF. CDR3 DNA (partial): TGTGCCAGCAGTGAAAGGGGC.